A selection of T cell receptor beta chains follows, all from one sample in a study of T cell repertoires in cytomegalovirus infection. Each CDR3 protein is one row after TCRdb ran MiXCR on the reads. The table records some 250,000 distinct CDR3 sequences, roughly 10% of them present only once. Sequences were obtained from PBMCs. These receptors all come from a human donor in good health (CMV status not recorded). Some clones in this sample may be carry-over from other donors' samples. The CDR3 runs from the conserved cysteine through the conserved F or W. Fields, in order: V gene, J gene, clone size, D gene, CDR3 DNA, CDR3 protein. D genes are given only for firm matches. Rows may omit the clone size; those that give it use once, few, many or a size class.

v_gene: TRBV6-1
j_gene: TRBJ2-2
abundance: many
d_gene: TRBD1
CDR3nt: TGTGCCAGCATCCGGGGACAGGCGAACACCGGGGAGCTGTTTTTT
CDR3aa: CASIRGQANTGELFF

v_gene: TRBV30
j_gene: TRBJ1-5
abundance: .
d_gene: .
CDR3nt: TGTGCCTGGAGTGTATCTAGCAATCAGCCCCAGCATTTT
CDR3aa: CAWSVSSNQPQHF

v_gene: TRBV10-2
j_gene: TRBJ2-1
abundance: many
d_gene: TRBD1
CDR3nt: TGCGCCAGCAGGACAGGGAGCTCCTACAATGAGCAGTTCTTC
CDR3aa: CASRTGSSYNEQFF

v_gene: TRBV7-4
j_gene: TRBJ1-1
abundance: many
d_gene: TRBD1
CDR3nt: TGTGCCAGCAGCTTCATCGACAGGGGGCCCACTGAAGCTTTCTTT
CDR3aa: CASSFIDRGPTEAFF

v_gene: TRBV7-8
j_gene: TRBJ2-5
abundance: many
d_gene: .
CDR3nt: TGTGCCAGCAGCTTAGCCACCAAAGTCAGGGGGGGTATAGCGTCCATGGGGGAGACCCAGTACTTC
CDR3aa: CASSLATKVRGGIASMGETQYF

v_gene: TRBV7-2
j_gene: TRBJ2-3
abundance: many
d_gene: TRBD1
CDR3nt: TGTGCCAGCACCCGAGGACAGGGATCCTTTTGGTCAGATACGCAGTATTTT
CDR3aa: CASTRGQGSFWSDTQYF

v_gene: TRBV6-1
j_gene: TRBJ1-5
abundance: many
d_gene: .
CDR3nt: TGTGCCAGCAGGGCCACAGGGCGCGGGGCACGGGATCAGCCCCAGCATTTT
CDR3aa: CASRATGRGARDQPQHF

v_gene: TRBV29-1
j_gene: TRBJ1-2
abundance: .
d_gene: .
CDR3nt: TGCAGCGTTTCTACAGTGGGAGACAATGGCTACACCTTC
CDR3aa: CSVSTVGDNGYTF

v_gene: TRBV19
j_gene: TRBJ1-4
abundance: few
d_gene: .
CDR3nt: TGTGCCAGTAGTGTCATCGGGACACGAAATGAAAAACTGTTTTTT
CDR3aa: CASSVIGTRNEKLFF

v_gene: TRBV6-2/TRBV6-3
j_gene: TRBJ2-6
abundance: many
d_gene: .
CDR3nt: TGTGCCAGCAGTTACTCGGGGATTTCTGGGGCCAACGTCCTGACTTTC
CDR3aa: CASSYSGISGANVLTF

v_gene: TRBV7-8
j_gene: TRBJ1-6
abundance: many
d_gene: .
CDR3nt: TGTGCCAGCAGCTTAGGCTCCTATAATTCACCCCTCCACTTT
CDR3aa: CASSLGSYNSPLHF

v_gene: TRBV7-2
j_gene: TRBJ1-5
abundance: many
d_gene: .
CDR3nt: TGTGCCAGCACCACTACGGGGGCGGGTCAGCCCCAGCATTTT
CDR3aa: CASTTTGAGQPQHF

v_gene: TRBV6-2/TRBV6-3
j_gene: TRBJ2-1
abundance: many
d_gene: .
CDR3nt: TGTGCCAGCAGAGGGATCCAAACATACTCCTACAATGAGCAGTTCTTC
CDR3aa: CASRGIQTYSYNEQFF

v_gene: TRBV12-3/TRBV12-4
j_gene: TRBJ2-1
abundance: many
d_gene: .
CDR3nt: TGTGCCAGCAGCCCGAGGAGGGGAGAGCAGTTCTTC
CDR3aa: CASSPRRGEQFF

v_gene: TRBV12-3/TRBV12-4
j_gene: TRBJ2-7
abundance: many
d_gene: TRBD2
CDR3nt: TGTGCCAGCAGGAGTTCGGGCGGGGGGGCATACGAGCAGTACTTC
CDR3aa: CASRSSGGGAYEQYF

v_gene: TRBV7-2
j_gene: TRBJ2-3
abundance: many
d_gene: .
CDR3nt: TGTGCCAGCAGCTTAGAACCCCACAATTTT
CDR3aa: CASSLEPHNF

v_gene: TRBV20-1
j_gene: TRBJ2-3
abundance: few
d_gene: .
CDR3nt: TGCAGTGCTAGGGACTACTCCAAAGGCACAGATACGCAGTATTTT
CDR3aa: CSARDYSKGTDTQYF

v_gene: TRBV7-4
j_gene: TRBJ1-6
abundance: many
d_gene: .
CDR3nt: TGTGCCAGCAGCTACCACTCCGGGACCTTTAACTACTATAATTCACCCCTCCACTTT
CDR3aa: CASSYHSGTFNYYNSPLHF

v_gene: TRBV6-1
j_gene: TRBJ1-5
abundance: many
d_gene: .
CDR3nt: TGTGCCAGCAGTGAAAGATGGGGAAGCAATCAGCCCCAGCATTTT
CDR3aa: CASSERWGSNQPQHF

v_gene: TRBV6-2/TRBV6-3
j_gene: TRBJ1-2
abundance: few
d_gene: TRBD1
CDR3nt: TGTGCCAGCAGATCGGGACAGCGGTCAAACGGCTACACCTTC
CDR3aa: CASRSGQRSNGYTF

v_gene: TRBV12-3/TRBV12-4
j_gene: TRBJ1-1
abundance: many
d_gene: TRBD1
CDR3nt: TGTGCCAGCACCCCAACCGGGACAGGGGGTCTTGAGGAAGCTTTCTTT
CDR3aa: CASTPTGTGGLEEAFF

v_gene: TRBV18
j_gene: TRBJ1-2
abundance: few
d_gene: TRBD1
CDR3nt: TGTGCCAGCTCACCACCGACAGGGGATTGGGGCTACACCTTC
CDR3aa: CASSPPTGDWGYTF